Each of the 22 T cell receptor beta chains below was sequenced from the same sample in a study of cytomegalovirus exposure and HLA in healthy donors. A multiplex PCR was run with 60 Vbeta primers and 13 Jbeta primers. Method: immunoSEQ multiplex PCR; TCRdb's copy keeps in-frame clones and lacks some. The sample has about 120,000 clones, roughly 80% seen once; the top ten hold 8.8%. The sample comprised PBMCs. These receptors were collected from a female donor in good health and CMV-seropositive.

The chain has TRBV27 and TRBJ2-7, with 7 bases aligning to TRBD2. The CDR3 consists of 14 residues. Trimming removed 4 bases from V and 0 bases from J; junction bases left unmatched: 3. Looked up from germline, CDR1 is MNHEY and CDR2 is SMNVEV (reference sequence). CDR3 protein: CASSSRGGSYEQYF. CDR3 sequence (DNA): TGTGCCAGCAGTTCCCGCGGGGGCTCCTACGAGCAGTACTTC.

This clone was seen only a few times. The same CDR3 arises from other DNA sequences in this sample as well. The chain joins TRBV6-5 to TRBJ1-2; 9 nucleotides agree with TRBD1. The CDR3 covers 15 residues. Germline V gene lookup returns CDR1 MNHEY and CDR2 SVGAGI. Losses at the gene ends were 4 bases for V and 3 bases for J; bases not matched to a gene: 6. Here the CDR3 reads CASSSPGQGDYGYTF. DNA for the CDR3: TGTGCCAGCAGTTCCCCGGGACAGGGAGACTATGGCTACACCTTC.

The chain couples TRBV30 to TRBJ2-1; D might be TRBD1 (6 bases). This CDR3 contains 16 residues. Between the trimmed V and J ends, which lost 4 bases and 6 bases, there was a span of 22 bases. Germline lookup yields CDR1 GTSNPN and CDR2 SVGIG (reference sequence). CDR3 protein: CAWKRPGATSLNEQFF. DNA for the CDR3: TGTGCCTGGAAAAGGCCAGGGGCAACCTCCCTCAATGAGCAGTTCTTC.

The chain employs TRBV10-3 and TRBJ1-2; D not resolved. Germline V lookup: CDR1 ENHRY, CDR2 SYGVKD. This CDR3 region has 12 residues. V shed 0 bases and J shed 7 bases, with 6 bases lying between them. DNA of the CDR3: TGTGCCATCAGTGAGTCCGAAGCTGGCTACACCTTC. This codes for CAISESEAGYTF.

The V call is TRBV18, the J call TRBJ1-6, with 7 bases that match TRBD1. This CDR3 is 15 amino acids long. Germline V lookup: CDR1 KGHSH, CDR2 LQKENI. V shed 2 bases, J shed 10 bases, and the junction held 8 bases outside the gene matches. The CDR3 protein is CASSPEGRGYSPLHF. The CDR3 coding sequence is TGTGCCAGCTCACCAGAGGGCAGGGGGTACTCACCCCTCCACTTT. The full variable domain, completed using reference TRBV18 and TRBJ1-6, is NAGVMQNPRHLVRRRGQEARLRCSPMKGHSHVYWYRQLPEEGLKFMVYLQKENIIDESGMPKERFSAEFPKEGPSILRIQQVVRGDSAAYFCASSPEGRGYSPLHFGNGTRLTVT.

The rearrangement links TRBV5-6 to TRBJ2-5; 7 nucleotides agree with TRBD2. This CDR3 spans 15 amino acids. Germline V gene data show CDR1 as SGHDT and CDR2 as YYEEEE. Germline trimming cut 0 bases from V and 5 bases from J; bases unmatched to any gene: 7. In nucleotides, the CDR3 is TGTGCCAGCAGCTTGGCTGGCGGGGGTGTGGAGACCCAGTACTTC. This sequence encodes CASSLAGGGVETQYF.

V gene TRBV6-5 combines with J gene TRBJ1-1, with a possible D match to TRBD1 (5 bases). The germline CDR1 and CDR2 sequences are MNHEY and SVGAGI. Trimming took 7 bases from V and 1 from J, leaving 10 bases between them. The CDR3 is made up of 13 amino acids. DNA of the CDR3: TGTGCCAGCAAGGAACAGGAGAACACTGAAGCTTTCTTT. Translated, it gives CASKEQENTEAFF.

V is TRBV28 and J is TRBJ2-3; 8 bases map to TRBD2. The V gene's germline CDR1 is MDHEN and CDR2 SYDVKM. The CDR3 is 16 residues long. V shed 8 bases and J 3 bases; nucleotides not matched to a gene: 13. CDR3 sequence reads: CASSDPGGAGTDTQYF. In DNA, the CDR3 is TGTGCCAGCTCAGACCCCGGGGGGGCGGGAACAGATACGCAGTATTTT.

The chain joins TRBV19 to TRBJ1-5; D remains ambiguous. The CDR3 length is 13 residues. CDR1 is LNHDA and CDR2 is SQIVND in the germline V gene (reference sequence). V shed 3 bases and J shed 9 bases, with 12 bases lying between them. CDR3 DNA sequence: TGTGCCAGTAGTATGCAGAGGGATCGGCCCCAGCATTTT. Its protein product is CASSMQRDRPQHF.

This clone was counted between two and nine times. The chain carries TRBV5-1 and TRBJ1-3; D is ambiguous. The V gene's germline CDR1 is SGHRS and CDR2 YFSETQ. The CDR3 is 14 residues long. The germline V and J ends were trimmed by 4 bases and 0 bases, with 8 bases remaining between them. CDR3 region: CASSPGSSGNTIYF. DNA for the CDR3: TGCGCCAGCAGCCCGGGGAGCTCTGGAAACACCATATATTTT.

The chain links TRBV7-2 to TRBJ1-4, with D hard to call. CDR1 and CDR2 from the germline V gene are SGHTA and FQGNSA. The ends were cut back, 6 bases at V and 3 bases at J, with 11 bases in the middle. CDR3 length equals 14 residues. The CDR3 nucleotides read TGTGCCAGCAGAACGGATCGGGCTAATGAAAAACTGTTTTTT. It is translated as CASRTDRANEKLFF.

This sequence joins TRBV6-5 and TRBJ2-3; D unclear. From germline, CDR1 is MNHEY and CDR2 SVGAGI. Trimming cost V 4 bases and J 5 bases, with 10 bases left between them. CDR3 size: 13 residues. The CDR3: CASSSTRRDTQYF. For the CDR3, the DNA is TGTGCCAGCAGTTCGACCAGGCGAGATACGCAGTATTTT.

J is TRBJ1-2 and V is TRBV27; 7 positions match TRBD1. The germline V gene has CDR1 MNHEY and CDR2 SMNVEV (reference sequence). CDR3 size: 15 residues. The trim removed 3 bases at V and 4 bases at J, leaving 8 bases unmatched. This chain's CDR3 is CASSLGQPAVYGYTF. The CDR3 bases are TGTGCCAGCAGTTTGGGACAGCCCGCTGTCTATGGCTACACCTTC.

The chain links TRBV6-5 to TRBJ1-2, with TRBD1 identical over 9 bases. This CDR3 spans 14 amino acids. V dropped 4 bases and J dropped 7; count of bases not matched to a gene: 7. Germline V CDR1 and CDR2: MNHEY, SVGAGI. The CDR3 nucleotides are TGTGCCAGCAGTTCAGGACAGGGGAGCTTTGGCTACACCTTC. This encodes CASSSGQGSFGYTF.

This clone was counted a single time. A junction boundary mismatches the germline segment, possibly from a read error. The chain carries TRBV4-1 and TRBJ1-5; weak D call: TRBD1 (5 bases). The length of the CDR3 is 16 residues. Germline CDR1 reads MGHRA; CDR2 reads YSYEKL. In DNA form, the CDR3 reads TGCGCCAGCAGCAAAGAAGGGGTTCCAAGCAATCAGCCCCAGCATTTT. Its translation is CASSKEGVPSNQPQHF.

This clone occurred a few times. The chain uses TRBV5-4 and TRBJ1-2; no reliable D call. Trimming stripped 1 base from V and 2 bases from J, with 9 bases between. CDR3 size: 14 residues. Germline CDR1 is SGHNT and CDR2 is YYREEE (reference sequence). The CDR3 spells CASSLIAGNYGYTF. The DNA of the CDR3 is TGTGCCAGCAGCTTGATAGCCGGGAACTATGGCTACACCTTC.

V and J are TRBV2 and TRBJ1-2, with a weak D call TRBD1 (6 bases). Germline CDR1 and CDR2: SNHLY and FYNNEI. Trimming took 7 bases from V and 7 from J, leaving 16 bases between them. CDR3 length: 13 amino acids. CDR3 region: CASNYRAFIGYTF. The CDR3 region has the DNA TGTGCCAGCAATTACAGGGCGTTTATTGGCTACACCTTC. The full variable domain, rest sourced from reference TRBV2 and TRBJ1-2, is EPEVTQTPSHQVTQMGQEVILRCVPISNHLYFYWYRQILGQKVEFLVSFYNNEISEKSEIFDDQFSVERPDGSNFTLKIRSTKLEDSAMYFCASNYRAFIGYTFGSGTRLTVV.

V usage is TRBV27 and J usage is TRBJ2-7, with D possibly being TRBD1 (6 bases). The CDR3 is made up of 14 amino acids. CDR1 MNHEY and CDR2 SMNVEV come from the germline V gene (reference sequence). Deletions cut 6 bases from V and 5 bases from J, with 17 bases between. This CDR3 reads CASRKLTYRDEQYF. The CDR3 DNA reads as TGTGCCAGCAGGAAACTTACCTACAGGGACGAGCAGTACTTC.

A remark on this clone: Other DNA sequences within the sample encode an identical CDR3. For the CDR3, the DNA is TGCGCCAGCAGCTTGGGCGGGGGGTCCTACAATGAGCAGTTCTTC. Translating it yields CASSLGGGSYNEQFF. The chain joins TRBV5-1 to TRBJ2-1; the match to TRBD2 covers 8 bases. V shed 0 bases and J 1 base; nucleotides not matched to a gene: 0. Looked up from germline, CDR1 is SGHRS and CDR2 is YFSETQ. This CDR3 comprises 15 residues.

This clone was picked up one time. The V call is TRBV28, the J call TRBJ1-5; tentatively, D is TRBD1 (6 bases). Trimming took off 4 bases at V and 7 bases at J, with 17 bases between the two ends. CDR1 and CDR2 (germline): MDHEN, SYDVKM. The CDR3 is 15 amino acids. Here the CDR3 DNA reads TGTGCCAGCAGTTCGACCAGTGGGGGCGCGCAGCCCCAGCATTTT. It encodes CASSSTSGGAQPQHF.

This clone was observed a single time. Other DNA sequences in the same sample also yield this CDR3. The rearrangement links TRBV5-1 to TRBJ1-2; D gene uncertain. Trimming removed 4 bases at V and 3 bases at J, with 10 bases between. This CDR3 spans 13 amino acids. Per germline, CDR1 SGHRS and CDR2 YFSETQ. The CDR3 DNA reads TGCGCCAGCAGCCTCACGGGAGACTATGGCTACACCTTC. Translation gives CASSLTGDYGYTF.

In its sample, this clone was seen once. The V gene is TRBV4-2, the J gene TRBJ1-6, with 8 positions matching TRBD1. The V gene's germline CDR1 is LGHNA and CDR2 YNFKEQ. This CDR3 has 15 amino acids. The junction had 5 bases not matched to a gene; V was cut back by 0 bases and J by 10 bases. The CDR3, as DNA: TGTGCCAGCAGCCAAGATAGCGACAGGGGATCACCCCTCCACTTT. Translating it yields CASSQDSDRGSPLHF.